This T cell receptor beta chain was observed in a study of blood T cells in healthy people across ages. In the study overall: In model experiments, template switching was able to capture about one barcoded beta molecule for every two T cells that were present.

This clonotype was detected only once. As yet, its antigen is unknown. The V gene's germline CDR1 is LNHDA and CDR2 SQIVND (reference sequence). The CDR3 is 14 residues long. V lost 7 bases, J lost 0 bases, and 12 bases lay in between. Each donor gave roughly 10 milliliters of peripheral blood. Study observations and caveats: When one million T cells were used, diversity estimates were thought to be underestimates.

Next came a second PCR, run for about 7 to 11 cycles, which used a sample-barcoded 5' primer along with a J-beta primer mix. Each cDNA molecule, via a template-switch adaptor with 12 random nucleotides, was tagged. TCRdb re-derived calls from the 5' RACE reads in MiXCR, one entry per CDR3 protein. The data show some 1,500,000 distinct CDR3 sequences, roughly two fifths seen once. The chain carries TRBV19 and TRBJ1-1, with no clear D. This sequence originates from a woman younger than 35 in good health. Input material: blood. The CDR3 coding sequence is TGTGCCAGTACGCGGATTCTAATGAACACTGAAGCTTTCTTT. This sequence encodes CASTRILMNTEAFF.